This T cell receptor (beta chain) is drawn from a study of cytomegalovirus exposure and HLA in healthy donors. Study-level findings and limits: Several of the most significant clusters were apparently associated with common viral pathogens in a later analysis.

As concerns this clone: Its antigen is unidentified.

The germline V gene has CDR1 SGHNT and CDR2 YYREEE (reference sequence). V was trimmed by 0 bases and J by 4 bases, leaving 10 bases between them. CDR3 length: 15 amino acids. A multiplex PCR was run with 60 Vbeta primers and 13 Jbeta primers. Only in-frame clones appear in the TCRdb table, and some are missing; sequencing was by immunoSEQ multiplex PCR. This table holds about 190,000 clones, around nine tenths found once. Sequencing used PBMCs. The sequence derives from a young woman in good health and CMV-seronegative. The chain links TRBV5-4 to TRBJ2-2, with a possible D match to TRBD1 (6 bases). DNA of the CDR3: TGTGCCAGCAGCTTGGGCAGGGGTGGCACCGGGGAGCTGTTTTTT. Protein: CASSLGRGGTGELFF. Together with reference TRBV5-4 and TRBJ2-2, the CDR3 gives the full variable domain: ETGVTQSPTHLIKTRGQQVTLRCSSQSGHNTVSWYQQALGQGPQFIFQYYREEENGRGNFPPRFSGLQFPNYSSELNVNALELDDSALYLCASSLGRGGTGELFFGEGSRLTVL.